This passage covers 29 T cell receptor beta chains from one sample sequenced in a study of T cell repertoires in cytomegalovirus infection (dated by TCRdb to the late 2010s). The instrument given in TCRdb is Illumina HiSeq 1500. TCRdb trimmed the raw reads at Q25, called clones with MiXCR and kept productive beta chains. CDR3 protein duplicates are merged, each entry listing the most common genes and DNA. The sample contains roughly 640,000 distinct CDR3 sequences, 20% to 25% of them found a single time. 7.5% to 9% of the sample is held by the ten biggest clonotypes. Sequenced material: CD8+ T cells from PBMCs. These receptor sequences come from a human donor in good health (CMV status not recorded). Some clones in this sample may be carry-over from other donors' samples.

Ten or more counts support this clonotype. The V and J genes are TRBV29-1 and TRBJ2-1; maybe TRBD1 (6 bases). V lost 7 bases to trimming and J lost 5 bases, with 12 bases between them. CDR1 SQVTM and CDR2 ANQGSEA come from the germline V gene. The CDR3 spans 12 residues. In nucleotides, the CDR3 is TGCAGCGGCAGGGGCCGGAACAATGAGCAGTTCTTC. Amino acid sequence: CSGRGRNNEQFF.

This clonotype turned up a few times. V and J are TRBV5-1 and TRBJ2-1, with 7 bases fitting TRBD1. With V trimmed by 4 bases and J by 8 bases, 9 bases remained unmatched. CDR3 size: 14 residues. Germline V lookup: CDR1 SGHRS, CDR2 YFSETQ. CDR3: CASSVRTGSDEQFF. The CDR3, as DNA: TGCGCCAGCAGCGTACGGACAGGTAGCGATGAGCAGTTCTTC.

The CDR3 coding sequence is TGTGCCAGCAGCTCATCGGGGCAGGGGGATCATACCGGGGAGCTGTTTTTT. Its translation: CASSSSGQGDHTGELFF. The rearrangement links TRBV7-8 to TRBJ2-2; 7 nucleotides line up with TRBD1. J gave up 5 bases and V 4 bases, and 13 bases lay outside the gene matches. CDR3 length: 17 amino acids. Germline V CDR1 and CDR2: SGHVS, FQNEAQ.

The table lists this clonotype with a few counts. The gene calls are TRBV5-4 and TRBJ1-5; D is uncertain. CDR3 size: 15 residues. The germline V gene has CDR1 SGHNT and CDR2 YYREEE (reference sequence). Trimming took off 10 bases at V and 5 bases at J, with 22 bases between the two ends. The CDR3 nucleotides read TGTGCCTACTCAGTGGATAAAGGGTTTCATCAGCCCCAGCATTTT. Translating gives CAYSVDKGFHQPQHF.

The V gene is TRBV6-1, the J gene TRBJ1-1; D gene uncertain. The CDR3 covers 15 residues. The V end lost 2 bases, the J end lost 1 base, and 11 bases lay between the germline ends. Looked up from germline, CDR1 is MNHNS and CDR2 is SASEGT. CDR3 nucleotides: TGTGCCAGCAGTGAAATAGGGAGGCAGAACACTGAAGCTTTCTTT. Its translation: CASSEIGRQNTEAFF.

This chain joins TRBV20-1 and TRBJ2-1, with 9 positions matching TRBD2. CDR1 is DFQATT, CDR2 SNEGSKA, per germline (reference sequence). V was clipped by 5 bases and J by 6 bases; unmatched bases: 8. The CDR3 is 14 residues long. The CDR3 sequence: CSALASSGVNEQFF. CDR3 DNA sequence: TGCAGTGCTTTAGCTTCTAGCGGGGTCAATGAGCAGTTCTTC.

This clonotype appeared a few times. This sequence joins TRBV20-1 and TRBJ1-1, with D hard to call. This CDR3 is built from 13 residues. Germline V gene lookup returns CDR1 DFQATT and CDR2 SNEGSKA (reference sequence). Trimming cost V 5 bases and J 1 base, with 11 bases left between them. CDR3 loop: CSASRPSNTEAFF. The CDR3 nucleotides are TGCAGTGCTTCCCGACCCTCGAACACTGAAGCTTTCTTT.

As concerns this clonotype: It may be a read error: a sequence one base away is much more abundant. This sequence joins TRBV12-3 or TRBV12-4 and TRBJ2-7; tentative D call: TRBD1 (6 bases). Trimming cost V 4 bases and J 1 base, with 14 bases left between them. The CDR3 is 15 amino acids. CDR3 sequence: CASSYHRVESYEQYF. CDR3 DNA: TGTGCCAGCAGTTACCACAGGGTAGAATCCTACGAGCAGTACTTC.

The CDR3 region has the DNA TGTGCCAGCAGTTTAGGAGGTCACGACCCGAGGAGAGAGACCCAGTACTTC. Translation: CASSLGGHDPRRETQYF. The chain is built from TRBV12-3 or TRBV12-4 and TRBJ2-5; D not certain. The V gene lost 1 base and the J gene lost 4 bases, with 19 bases spanning the gap. The CDR3 totals 17 residues.

This clonotype was seen a few times. V gene TRBV4-1 combines with J gene TRBJ2-1; D is unresolved. Germline assignment: CDR1 MGHRA and CDR2 YSYEKL. The CDR3 is 15 amino acids. The V end lost 0 bases, the J end lost 3 bases, and 9 bases lay between the germline ends. The CDR3 DNA reads TGCGCCAGCAGCCAAGAGGCAGGTTTCTACAATGAGCAGTTCTTC. Protein: CASSQEAGFYNEQFF.

This clonotype has more than one count but fewer than ten. This chain joins TRBV24-1 and TRBJ2-2; D not certain. Trimming left V 3 bases short and J 5 bases short, with 9 bases between. In germline, CDR1 is KGHDR, CDR2 SFDVKD. This CDR3 spans 14 amino acids. The CDR3 region has the DNA TGTGCCACCAGTGATCGGACCTTTACCGGGGAGCTGTTTTTT. It codes for CATSDRTFTGELFF.

The chain joins TRBV6-8 to TRBJ2-1; D is undetermined. Germline V lookup: CDR1 MNHGY, CDR2 SAAAGT. V lost 0 bases and J lost 3, with 6 bases in between. The CDR3 runs 14 residues. The CDR3 spells CASSYSNNYNEQFF. The CDR3 DNA sequence: TGTGCCAGCAGTTACTCGAACAACTACAATGAGCAGTTCTTC.

The chain joins TRBV29-1 to TRBJ1-1; the D is unclear. This CDR3 contains 15 residues. The V end lost 7 bases, the J end lost 2 bases, and 20 bases lay between the germline ends. Germline CDR1 and CDR2: SQVTM and ANQGSEA. CDR3 loop: CSAPGEGGVNTEAFF. Here the CDR3 DNA reads TGCAGCGCCCCGGGTGAGGGTGGAGTAAACACTGAAGCTTTCTTT.

At least ten counts were recorded for this clonotype. This chain uses TRBV4-2 with TRBJ2-1; TRBD2 matches at 9 bases. Germline V gene lookup returns CDR1 LGHNA and CDR2 YNFKEQ. V dropped 0 bases and J dropped 0; count of bases not matched to a gene: 12. The CDR3 is made up of 20 amino acids. CDR3 sequence reads: CASSQDPPGLAGSSYNEQFF. The CDR3 DNA follows: TGTGCCAGCAGCCAAGATCCGCCTGGTCTAGCGGGGAGCTCCTACAATGAGCAGTTCTTC.

The chain is built from TRBV11-3 and TRBJ2-1; TRBD1 agrees at 8 bases. Unmatched junction bases numbered 7, after V lost 4 bases and J lost 5 bases. The CDR3 is 15 residues long. Germline CDR1 reads SGHNT; CDR2 reads YENEEA. The CDR3 protein is CASSSWGQDDNEQFF. In DNA, the CDR3 is TGTGCCAGCAGCTCTTGGGGACAGGACGACAATGAGCAGTTCTTC.

This clonotype occurred a few times. The J gene is TRBJ1-2, the V gene TRBV24-1; possibly TRBD1 for D (5 bases). CDR3 length: 13 amino acids. The germline CDR1 and CDR2 sequences are KGHDR and SFDVKD. Trimming took 5 bases from V and 2 from J, leaving 8 bases between them. CDR3 in DNA: TGTGCCACCAGTGGAGGGGTAAACTATGGCTACACCTTC. This translates into CATSGGVNYGYTF.

In its sample, this clonotype was seen a few times. The chain couples TRBV12-3 or TRBV12-4 to TRBJ2-5; possibly TRBD2 for D (6 bases). The V end was cut by 4 bases, the J end by 5 bases, with 11 bases between. CDR3 length: 13 residues. The CDR3 nucleotides are TGTGCCAGCAGTTCCCGGGGGTTTGAGACCCAGTACTTC. It is translated as CASSSRGFETQYF.

The rearrangement links TRBV10-3 to TRBJ1-5; tentatively, D is TRBD1 (6 bases). Trimming removed 5 bases at V and 5 bases at J, with 10 bases between. The length of the CDR3 is 13 residues. The germline V gene has CDR1 ENHRY and CDR2 SYGVKD. Written as DNA, the CDR3 is TGTGCCATCAGTTCCGGGGGCTATCAGCCCCAGCATTTT. Protein product: CAISSGGYQPQHF.

In this sample, this clonotype turned up many times. This chain joins TRBV7-2 and TRBJ2-7, with D maybe TRBD1 (6 bases). There are 15 residues in the CDR3. Per the germline V gene, CDR1 is SGHTA and CDR2 is FQGNSA. Trimming took 1 base from V and 3 from J, leaving 13 bases between them. CDR3 bases: TGTGCCAGCAGCTTAGAGGGGGAGAGTATCTACGAGCAGTACTTC. This encodes CASSLEGESIYEQYF.

This clonotype has just a few counts. J is TRBJ1-4 and V is TRBV29-1; maybe TRBD1 (6 bases). Germline V gene lookup returns CDR1 SQVTM and CDR2 ANQGSEA. The CDR3 has 14 amino acids. Trimming shortened V by 6 bases and J by 8 bases, and 19 bases separated the two germline ends. CDR3 DNA sequence: TGCAGCGTCGACCGTGGGGCAGGGGAGGAAAAACTGTTTTTT. This codes for CSVDRGAGEEKLFF.

In this sample, this clonotype turned up many times. This chain joins TRBV28 and TRBJ2-3; D is possibly TRBD1 or TRBD2 (6 bases each). Per germline, CDR1 MDHEN and CDR2 SYDVKM. CDR3 size: 15 residues. Trimming cost V 3 bases and J 0 bases, with 10 bases left between them. CDR3: CASSLEGGSTDTQYF. The CDR3 DNA is TGTGCCAGCAGTTTGGAGGGGGGAAGCACAGATACGCAGTATTTT.

J is TRBJ2-1 and V is TRBV28; no clear D gene. The CDR3 loop spans 15 amino acids. The ends were cut back, 4 bases at V and 0 bases at J, with 10 bases in the middle. Germline CDR1 and CDR2: MDHEN and SYDVKM. This CDR3 is CASSSLGNSYNEQFF. The DNA of the CDR3 is TGTGCCAGCAGTTCCTTGGGGAACTCCTACAATGAGCAGTTCTTC.

In its sample, this clonotype was seen a few times. The V call is TRBV10-1, the J call TRBJ2-1, with D tentatively TRBD1 (5 bases). CDR3 length equals 15 residues. Trimming left V 7 bases short and J 3 bases short, with 16 bases between. CDR1 is WNHNN and CDR2 is SYGVQD in the germline V gene (reference sequence). Here the CDR3 DNA reads TGCGCCAGCATTACGATAATTCAGGGCTACAATGAGCAGTTCTTC. It yields the protein CASITIIQGYNEQFF.

The V call is TRBV2, the J call TRBJ2-1, with TRBD2 matching 8 bases. CDR3 length equals 17 residues. J gave up 4 bases and V 0 bases, and 8 bases lay outside the gene matches. Per germline, CDR1 SNHLY and CDR2 FYNNEI. The CDR3 DNA follows: TGTGCCAGCAGTGAAGCTTTTGGGCGGGGGGAATACAATGAGCAGTTCTTC. Translating gives CASSEAFGRGEYNEQFF.

The sample holds a few counts of this clonotype. The V call is TRBV6-5, the J call TRBJ2-2; 16 nucleotides agree with TRBD2. With 6 bases clipped from V and 4 bases from J, the junction kept 11 bases outside the gene matches. Germline V gene data show CDR1 as MNHEY and CDR2 as SVGAGI. The CDR3 has 19 residues. CDR3 sequence reads: CASSLKGTSGGAFTGELFF. CDR3 bases: TGTGCCAGCAGCCTAAAAGGGACTAGCGGGGGGGCCTTCACCGGGGAGCTGTTTTTT.

This clonotype was counted ten times or more. The CDR3 DNA sequence: TGTGCCAGCAGCTCACCTTGGGACGCCCTCTTAGGAGCTTTCTTT. Protein sequence: CASSSPWDALLGAFF. The chain links TRBV7-2 to TRBJ1-1, with a tentative D call TRBD1 (5 bases). Trimming shortened V by 4 bases and J by 10 bases, and 22 bases separated the two germline ends. Germline assignment: CDR1 SGHTA and CDR2 FQGNSA. The CDR3 loop spans 15 amino acids.

In its sample, this clonotype was seen many times. The CDR3 DNA reads TGTGCCAGCAGCCAAGAAAAACCGAACAGGAAGAATACTGAAGCTTTCTTT. It translates to CASSQEKPNRKNTEAFF. The J gene is TRBJ1-1, the V gene TRBV14; D might be TRBD1 (5 bases). The CDR3 length is 17 residues. CDR1 and CDR2 (germline): SGHDN, FVKESK. Trimming stripped 0 bases from V and 5 bases from J, with 19 bases between.

This sequence joins TRBV6-5 and TRBJ1-4, with D possibly matching TRBD1 (6 bases). The CDR3 is 14 amino acids. The V gene lost 6 bases and the J gene lost 8 bases, with 16 bases spanning the gap. CDR1 is MNHEY and CDR2 is SVGAGI in the germline V gene. CDR3: CASSPQGVWEKLFF. Here the CDR3 DNA reads TGTGCCAGCAGCCCACAGGGCGTGTGGGAAAAACTGTTTTTT.

This clonotype has more than one count but fewer than ten. V gene TRBV10-3 combines with J gene TRBJ1-1; 7 positions agree with TRBD1. Germline V gene data show CDR1 as ENHRY and CDR2 as SYGVKD. The CDR3 has 14 residues. V shed 0 bases and J 8 bases; nucleotides not matched to a gene: 6. The CDR3 protein is CAISESGRGREAFF. CDR3 in DNA: TGTGCCATCAGTGAGTCCGGCAGGGGGAGGGAAGCTTTCTTT.